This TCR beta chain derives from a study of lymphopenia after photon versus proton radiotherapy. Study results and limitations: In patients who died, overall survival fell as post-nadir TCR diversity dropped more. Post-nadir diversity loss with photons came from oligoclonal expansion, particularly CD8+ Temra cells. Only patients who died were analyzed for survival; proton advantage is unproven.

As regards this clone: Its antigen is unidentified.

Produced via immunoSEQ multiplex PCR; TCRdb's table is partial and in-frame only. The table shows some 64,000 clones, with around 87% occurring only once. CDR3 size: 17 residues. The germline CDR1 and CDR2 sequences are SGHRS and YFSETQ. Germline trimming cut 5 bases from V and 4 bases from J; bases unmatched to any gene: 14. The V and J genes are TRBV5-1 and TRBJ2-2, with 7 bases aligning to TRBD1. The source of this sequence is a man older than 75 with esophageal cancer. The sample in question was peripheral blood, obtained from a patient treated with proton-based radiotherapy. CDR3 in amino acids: CASRPPGQMLFTGELFF. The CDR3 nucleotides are TGCGCCAGCAGACCACCGGGACAGATGTTATTCACCGGGGAGCTGTTTTTT.